The subject of this entry is one T cell receptor (beta chain). Its antigen is not identified. This sample was taken from a study of cytomegalovirus exposure and HLA in healthy donors. Overall study results and limits: TCR beta V- and J-gene trimming was later associated with a missense DCLRE1C variant.

V shed 8 bases and J 10 bases; nucleotides not matched to a gene: 12. The CDR3 length is 14 residues. The germline CDR1 and CDR2 sequences are MNHEY and SVGAGI. Amplification used 60 Vbeta primers and 13 Jbeta primers. The table came from immunoSEQ multiplex PCR; TCRdb's copy has only in-frame clones and leaves some out. The sample lists about 210,000 clones, 86% occurring once. This TCR derives from a woman in her twenties or thirties in good health and CMV-seronegative. The rearrangement links TRBV6-5 to TRBJ2-1; 9 bases line up with TRBD2. Material for sequencing was PBMCs. For the CDR3, the DNA is TGTGCCAGCGGAGAACTAGCGGGCCTCAGGGAGCAGTTCTTC. The encoded protein is CASGELAGLREQFF.